One sample yielded the 24 T cell receptor beta chains listed below, sequenced in a study of persistence of HIV-infected CD4 T cells. No antigens are known for them. The libraries were made with immunoSEQ version 4 in survey mode. Generated by immunoSEQ multiplex PCR, the TCRdb table keeps only in-frame clones and is missing some. The sample contains roughly 9,200 clones, roughly 84% of which appear only once. Cells were stimulated with overlapping HIV-1 Gag 15-mer peptides. Responding CD4+ T cells were sorted by upregulation of both CD40 ligand and CD69. The starting material was CD4+ T cells sorted from PBMCs after roughly 18-hour stimulation, obtained from a patient who received antiretroviral therapy. These receptors were collected from an adult woman with HIV who was CMV-seropositive.

The chain has TRBV9 and TRBJ1-3; possibly TRBD1 for D (5 bases). The germline V gene encodes CDR1 SGDLS and CDR2 YYNGEE. This CDR3 has 17 residues. With 1 base removed from V and 4 bases from J, the gap between germline ends came to 18 bases. The CDR3 loop is CASSVQGMGSRGNTIYF. The CDR3 nucleotides are TGTGCCAGCAGCGTACAGGGAATGGGGAGTAGGGGAAACACCATATATTTT.

This clone has a single count. This chain joins TRBV27 and TRBJ2-1; 8 positions match TRBD1. Per the germline V gene, CDR1 is MNHEY and CDR2 is SMNVEV (reference sequence). V lost 5 bases, J lost 8 bases, and 11 bases stayed unmatched. There are 15 residues in the CDR3. The CDR3 reads CASSPRTGFGYEQFF. Here the CDR3 DNA reads TGTGCCAGCAGTCCTCGGACAGGGTTTGGGTATGAGCAGTTCTTC.

This chain links TRBV11-3 with TRBJ2-5, with 10 bases lining up with TRBD2. Per germline, CDR1 SGHNT and CDR2 YENEEA. V gave up 3 bases and J gave up 5 bases; unmatched junction bases: 6. The CDR3 is 15 residues long. As DNA, the CDR3 is TGTGCCAGCAGCTTTCCTAGCGGGGGAAGGGAGACCCAGTACTTC. This encodes CASSFPSGGRETQYF.

V gene TRBV15 combines with J gene TRBJ1-4, with D perhaps matching TRBD1 (5 bases). The CDR3 runs 15 residues. The V end lost 5 bases, the J end lost 5 bases, and 15 bases lay between the germline ends. CDR1 LNHNV and CDR2 YYDKDF come from the germline V gene (reference sequence). CDR3 protein: CATSLNPGPNEKLFF. The CDR3 DNA is TGTGCCACCAGCCTTAACCCGGGACCCAATGAAAAACTGTTTTTT.

The chain employs TRBV15 and TRBJ1-5, with D possibly matching TRBD1 (6 bases). The CDR3 contains 15 residues. The V gene lost 0 bases and the J gene lost 4 bases, with 10 bases spanning the gap. CDR1 and CDR2 (germline): LNHNV, YYDKDF (reference sequence). The CDR3 nucleotides are TGTGCCACCAGCAGAGATTATACAGGGAATCAGCCCCAGCATTTT. As protein: CATSRDYTGNQPQHF.

The chain recombines TRBV6-1 with TRBJ1-5; TRBD1 might be the D (6 bases). CDR3 size: 13 residues. The V end was cut by 4 bases, the J end by 6 bases, with 10 bases between. In germline, CDR1 is MNHNS, CDR2 SASEGT. The CDR3 coding sequence is TGTGCCAGCAGTGTAGGGACACTTCAGCCCCAGCATTTT. Its protein is CASSVGTLQPQHF.

This sequence joins TRBV5-5 and TRBJ2-7, with 9 positions matching TRBD1. V dropped 3 bases and J dropped 2; count of bases not matched to a gene: 3. CDR1 SGHKS and CDR2 YYEKEE come from the germline V gene (reference sequence). The CDR3 is made up of 14 amino acids. CDR3 sequence: CASSWGQGAYEQYF. In nucleotides, the CDR3 is TGTGCCAGCAGCTGGGGACAGGGTGCCTACGAGCAGTACTTC.

The chain recombines TRBV29-1 with TRBJ1-3; D call uncertain. Looked up from germline, CDR1 is SQVTM and CDR2 is ANQGSEA. CDR3 length: 14 residues. V dropped 3 bases and J dropped 0 bases, with 9 bases sitting between them. The CDR3: CSVEEMNSGNTIYF. The CDR3 DNA sequence: TGCAGCGTTGAGGAGATGAACTCTGGAAACACCATATATTTT.

The CDR3 loop reads CASAPRERRNTEAFF. CDR3 DNA sequence: TGTGCCAGCGCCCCCAGGGAGAGGCGGAACACTGAAGCTTTCTTT. The chain couples TRBV7-2 to TRBJ1-1; D possibly corresponds to TRBD1 (5 bases). The CDR3 length is 15 residues. Trimming removed 8 bases from V and 1 base from J, with 17 bases in between. Germline lookup yields CDR1 SGHTA and CDR2 FQGNSA. Combining the CDR3 with reference TRBV7-2 and TRBJ1-1 gives the whole variable domain GAGVSQSPSNKVTEKGKDVELRCDPISGHTALYWYRQSLGQGLEFLIYFQGNSAPDKSGLPSDRFSAERTGGSVSTLTIQRTQQEDSAVYLCASAPRERRNTEAFFGQGTRLTVV.

The chain carries TRBV10-3 and TRBJ1-2; 8 bases line up with TRBD1. V gave up 8 bases and J gave up 6 bases; unmatched junction bases: 23. Germline CDR1 reads ENHRY; CDR2 reads SYGVKD. CDR3 length equals 18 residues. CDR3 region: CAIAFGTLDRGSKDGYTF. The CDR3 DNA reads TGTGCCATCGCCTTTGGCACTCTAGACAGGGGTTCTAAGGATGGCTACACCTTC.

In this sample, this clone turned up a few times. The rearrangement uses TRBV5-1 and TRBJ2-7; 13 bases are shared with TRBD2. V was clipped by 0 bases and J by 2 bases; unmatched bases: 8. The CDR3 is 18 residues long. The germline V gene encodes CDR1 SGHRS and CDR2 YFSETQ. The CDR3 is CASSLGLAGGTRTYEQYF. The DNA of the CDR3 is TGCGCCAGCAGCTTGGGACTAGCGGGAGGAACTCGTACCTACGAGCAGTACTTC. Using reference TRBV5-1 and TRBJ2-7 for the parts outside the CDR3, the full variable domain is KAGVTQTPRYLIKTRGQQVTLSCSPISGHRSVSWYQQTPGQGLQFLFEYFSETQRNKGNFPGRFSGRQFSNSRSEMNVSTLELGDSALYLCASSLGLAGGTRTYEQYFGPGTRLTVT.

J is TRBJ1-2 and V is TRBV6-5; TRBD1 might be the D (6 bases). Germline V gene lookup returns CDR1 MNHEY and CDR2 SVGAGI. The CDR3 sequence is 14 residues long. V was clipped by 5 bases and J by 5 bases, with 15 bases between them. In nucleotides, the CDR3 is TGTGCCAGCAGTCTAAGACAGGTTTCGTATGGCTACACCTTC. Residues: CASSLRQVSYGYTF.

CDR3 sequence: CASSRGFGNQPQHF. In DNA, the CDR3 is TGTGCCAGCTCCCGGGGGTTCGGCAATCAGCCCCAGCATTTT. The chain has TRBV28 and TRBJ1-5; possible D gene TRBD1, 5 bases. The length of the CDR3 is 14 residues. Trimming took off 8 bases at V and 2 bases at J, with 13 bases between the two ends. The germline CDR1 and CDR2 sequences are MDHEN and SYDVKM.

V is TRBV3-1 (or the pseudogene TRBV3-2) and J is TRBJ2-7, with 8 bases identical to TRBD1. This CDR3 region has 15 residues. Germline V gene sequence: CDR1 LGHDT, CDR2 YNNKEL (reference sequence). V shed 4 bases, J shed 3 bases, and the junction held 8 bases outside the gene matches. CDR3 residues: CASSLNPGQDYEQYF. DNA of the CDR3: TGTGCCAGCAGCCTTAACCCGGGACAGGACTACGAGCAGTACTTC.

This chain connects TRBV6-5 to TRBJ1-1; TRBD1 might be the D (6 bases). Germline lookup yields CDR1 MNHEY and CDR2 SVGAGI. The CDR3 has 15 residues. Trimming cost V 6 bases and J 0 bases, with 14 bases left between them. In nucleotides, the CDR3 is TGTGCCAGCAGCCGTACAGGGAGCATGAACACTGAAGCTTTCTTT. It translates to CASSRTGSMNTEAFF.

The chain is built from TRBV19 and TRBJ2-1; D possibly corresponds to TRBD2 (6 bases). This CDR3 has 14 amino acids. CDR1 and CDR2 (germline): LNHDA, SQIVND (reference sequence). V was clipped by 4 bases and J by 3 bases, with 10 bases between them. CDR3 protein: CASSTQTSYNEQFF. The CDR3 nucleotides read TGTGCCAGTAGTACCCAGACTAGCTACAATGAGCAGTTCTTC.

The J gene is TRBJ1-2, the V gene TRBV5-6; no reliable D call. CDR1 and CDR2 from the germline V gene are SGHDT and YYEEEE. CDR3 length: 15 residues. The V gene lost 4 bases and the J gene lost 2 bases, with 15 bases spanning the gap. The CDR3 DNA reads TGTGCCAGCAGCCCATGGGAGGTTCCGAACTATGGCTACACCTTC. Its translation is CASSPWEVPNYGYTF.

J is TRBJ2-1 and V is TRBV9; D ambiguous. The CDR3 has 14 residues. Trimming removed 0 bases from V and 10 bases from J, with 14 bases in between. Germline CDR1 and CDR2: SGDLS and YYNGEE. CDR3 bases: TGTGCCAGCAGCGTAGATGATTCGTACGGGGAGCAGTTCTTC. Amino acids: CASSVDDSYGEQFF.

This chain connects TRBV2 to TRBJ2-2; D might be TRBD1 (8 bases). The CDR3 consists of 14 residues. Trimming took off 5 bases at V and 8 bases at J, with 15 bases between the two ends. Germline V gives CDR1 SNHLY, CDR2 FYNNEI. The CDR3 reads CASSLQGGRGELFF. The CDR3 coding sequence is TGTGCCAGCAGTTTACAGGGGGGGCGAGGGGAGCTGTTTTTT. Variable domain in full (rest from reference TRBV2 and TRBJ2-2): EPEVTQTPSHQVTQMGQEVILRCVPISNHLYFYWYRQILGQKVEFLVSFYNNEISEKSEIFDDQFSVERPDGSNFTLKIRSTKLEDSAMYFCASSLQGGRGELFFGEGSRLTVL.

The chain has TRBV28 and TRBJ1-2; 11 bases match TRBD1. CDR3 size: 18 residues. Germline CDR1 reads MDHEN; CDR2 reads SYDVKM. V dropped 5 bases and J dropped 3; count of bases not matched to a gene: 14. The CDR3 region has the DNA TGTGCCAGCAGTCCTACCTCGGACAGGGGGCCGGGCTACTATGGCTACACCTTC. Its translation is CASSPTSDRGPGYYGYTF.

The genes are TRBV2 and TRBJ1-1; D possibly corresponds to TRBD1 (6 bases). Germline V CDR1 and CDR2: SNHLY, FYNNEI. V was cut by 4 bases and J by 11 bases, with 17 bases left in between. This CDR3 comprises 13 residues. Here the CDR3 reads CASSGNPQGGAFF. CDR3 DNA: TGTGCCAGCAGTGGGAATCCACAGGGAGGGGCTTTCTTT.

This chain links TRBV10-3 with TRBJ1-3; a possible D gene is TRBD1 (6 bases). This CDR3 has 14 residues. Trimming removed 9 bases at V and 0 bases at J, with 12 bases between. Germline CDR1 ENHRY, CDR2 SYGVKD. CDR3 in DNA: TGTGCCATTATGGCAGGGGCCTCTGGAAACACCATATATTTT. Translated: CAIMAGASGNTIYF.

This clone was picked up a small number of times. This rearrangement joins TRBV9 to TRBJ2-7; the D gene is possibly TRBD1 (5 bases). This CDR3 comprises 17 residues. Germline values: CDR1 SGDLS, CDR2 YYNGEE. Deletions cut 0 bases from V and 2 bases from J, with 18 bases between. For the CDR3, the DNA is TGTGCCAGCAGCGTAGGTCCTTACAGGCCCGAGACCTACGAGCAGTACTTC. This encodes CASSVGPYRPETYEQYF.

The V and J genes are TRBV7-9 and TRBJ1-1; tentatively, D is TRBD1 (6 bases). Germline values: CDR1 SEHNR, CDR2 FQNEAQ (reference sequence). Between the trimmed V and J ends, which lost 5 bases and 5 bases, there was a span of 15 bases. The CDR3 contains 14 residues. CDR3 sequence: CASSLKGGGTEAFF. CDR3 bases: TGTGCCAGCAGCCTTAAAGGGGGAGGGACTGAAGCTTTCTTT.